This T cell receptor (beta chain) was captured in a study of blood T cell repertoires in COVID-19. Here immunoSEQ multiplex PCR was the method, and the copy in TCRdb shows in-frame clones only, minus some. The sample has about 110,000 clones; over 60% are singletons. CDR3 size: 14 residues. Germline values: CDR1 SGHNT, CDR2 YYREEE (reference sequence). J gave up 10 bases and V 0 bases, and 3 bases lay outside the gene matches. This clone has more than one count but fewer than ten. V usage is TRBV5-4 and J usage is TRBJ1-6; 8 nucleotides line up with TRBD1. The TCR sequence derives from a man aged 65-85 years with acute or convalescent COVID-19. Sequencing was carried out using peripheral blood. The CDR3 region is CASSLDRGGSPLHF. The DNA for the CDR3 is TGTGCCAGCAGCTTGGACAGGGGGGGATCACCCCTCCACTTT.